The TCR beta chain under discussion was sequenced for a study of blood T cell repertoires in COVID-19. About the study: T cells, B-cell-depleted T cells, or PBMCs supplied cDNA or gDNA.

Germline V lookup: CDR1 SEHNR, CDR2 FQNEAQ (reference sequence). The CDR3 runs 17 residues. Trimming cost V 6 bases and J 6 bases; bases outside gene matches: 18. The table came from immunoSEQ multiplex PCR; TCRdb's copy has only in-frame clones and leaves some out. Among approximately 150,000 clones, about 91% were seen once, and the ten largest hold over 3.5%. Input material: peripheral blood. The clonotype was recovered from a woman aged 60 to 75 who had recovered from COVID-19. The chain couples TRBV7-9 to TRBJ2-7; 9 bases fit TRBD2. This chain's CDR3 is CASSPRGAGGPLGEQYF. In DNA, the CDR3 is TGTGCCAGCAGTCCCCGTGGAGCGGGGGGCCCGTTGGGCGAGCAGTACTTC. Variable domain in full (rest from reference TRBV7-9 and TRBJ2-7): DTGVSQNPRHKITKRGQNVTFRCDPISEHNRLYWYRQTLGQGPEFLTYFQNEAQLEKSRLLSDRFSAERPKGSFSTLEIQRTEQGDSAMYLCASSPRGAGGPLGEQYFGPGTRLTVT.